The clone carrying this T cell receptor (beta chain) was counted between two and nine times. Antigen specificity is unknown. Trimming left V 1 base short and J 7 bases short, with 11 bases between. The germline V gene encodes CDR1 LGHDT and CDR2 YNNKEL (reference sequence). This CDR3 comprises 13 residues. This sample was included in a study of regulatory T cells in long-lasting Graves disease. Looking at the study overall: Disease was considered persistent Graves' disease after over 5 years of antithyroid drugs (with positive TSH receptor antibodies). The study, taken as a whole, reports: Persistent patients had more shared public clonotypes (about 2,700) than new patients (roughly 970).

Time point meaning: persistent/refractory GD, antithyroid drugs over 5 years with positive TRAb. The TCR library used RNA extracted from PBMCs. Enrollment of patients was through an endocrinology department in Xi'an, China. EDTA tubes were used for drawing around 8.8 milliliters of peripheral blood. CDR3 regions were amplified by Arm-PCR using iRepertoire HTBI primers to build TCR beta libraries. A single record per CDR3 protein comes from TCRdb applying MiXCR to the multiplex PCR reads. Among 650,000 to 850,000 distinct CDR3 sequences listed, around 30% were seen once. The sample here was peripheral blood mononuclear cells (PBMCs), taken when the disease was refractory, from a patient treated with antithyroid drugs. The receptor's source is a female donor with Graves disease. The chain is built from TRBV3-1 and TRBJ2-7; TRBD2 is a possible D gene (5 bases). The CDR3, as DNA: TGTGCCAGCAGCCAAGGGAGAGGGAGAGAGCAGTACTTC. Protein sequence: CASSQGRGREQYF.